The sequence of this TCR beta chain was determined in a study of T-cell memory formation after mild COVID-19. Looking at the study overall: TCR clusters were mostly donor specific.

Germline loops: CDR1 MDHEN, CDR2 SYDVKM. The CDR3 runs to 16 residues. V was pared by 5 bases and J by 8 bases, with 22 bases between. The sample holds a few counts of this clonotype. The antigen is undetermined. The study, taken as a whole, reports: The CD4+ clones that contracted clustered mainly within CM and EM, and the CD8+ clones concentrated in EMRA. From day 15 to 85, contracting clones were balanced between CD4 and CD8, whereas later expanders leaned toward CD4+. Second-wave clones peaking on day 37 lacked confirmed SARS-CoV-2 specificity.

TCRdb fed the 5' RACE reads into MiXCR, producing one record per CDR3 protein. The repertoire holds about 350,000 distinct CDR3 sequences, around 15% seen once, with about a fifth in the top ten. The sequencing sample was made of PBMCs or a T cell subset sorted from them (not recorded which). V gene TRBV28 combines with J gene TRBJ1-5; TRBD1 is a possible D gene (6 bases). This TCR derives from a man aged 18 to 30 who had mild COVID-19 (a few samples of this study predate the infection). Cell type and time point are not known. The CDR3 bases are TGTGCCAGCAGTCCCACCCGAGGGGGGGGAATGGAGCCCCAGCATTTT. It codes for CASSPTRGGGMEPQHF.